This T cell receptor beta chain came from a study of regulatory T cells in long-lasting Graves disease. Time point specified: newly diagnosed GD, antithyroid drugs for less than 3 months. PBMC RNA was the source of the TCR library. This CDR3 contains 15 residues. Unmatched junction bases numbered 6, after V lost 3 bases and J lost 2 bases. Germline loops: CDR1 DFQATT, CDR2 SNEGSKA (reference sequence). This clonotype showed up just a few times. Arm-PCR of CDR3 regions and iRepertoire HTBI primers were used to build TCR beta libraries. Via MiXCR, TCRdb re-called the multiplex PCR reads, giving one row per CDR3 protein. Here the sample spans just over 600,000 distinct CDR3 sequences, 16% being singletons. This sample also belongs to another study, concerning T cells in Graves' hyperthyroidism and ophthalmopathy. This second study notes: The majority of expanded thyroid clonotypes above 0.001 also appeared in blood. From stable hyperthyroidism, ophthalmopathy was separated by a 13 V-J model.

The sequencing here drew on peripheral blood mononuclear cells (PBMCs), taken at new diagnosis, from a patient treated with antithyroid drugs. This sequence was found in a woman aged 25 to 45 with Graves disease. V usage is TRBV20-1 and J usage is TRBJ1-3; TRBD1 aligns across 8 bases. CDR3 amino acids: CSARTGAGPGNTIYF. CDR3 nucleotides: TGCAGTGCTAGGACAGGGGCTGGTCCTGGAAACACCATATATTTT.